What follows are 28 T cell receptor beta chains derived from one specimen sequenced in a study of post-analysis software for immune sequencing data. General study points: There were a few TRBV segments more frequent in patients than controls, and TRBV5-6, TRBV5-1 and TRBV20-1 were among them.

cDNA libraries for TCR beta contained unique molecular identifiers. TCRdb re-called the PCR reads with MiXCR, one entry per CDR3 protein. The sample includes 740,000 or so distinct CDR3 sequences, about 57% of them seen just once. No antigen has been identified for these receptors. The sample comprised blood. These receptors were taken from a girl between 5 and 17 years old with multiple sclerosis.

Only a few counts were recorded for this clonotype. The V and J genes are TRBV5-4 and TRBJ2-3; D gene unclear. Trimming stripped 4 bases from V and 1 base from J, with 13 bases between. Germline V CDR1 and CDR2: SGHNT, YYREEE (reference sequence). This CDR3 has 15 amino acids. CDR3 amino acids: CASSLKSGGTDTQYF. The CDR3 region has the DNA TGTGCCAGCAGCCTCAAATCGGGCGGCACAGATACGCAGTATTTT.

This clonotype was seen a few times. This rearrangement joins TRBV20-1 to TRBJ1-2, with TRBD1 matching 7 bases. Germline V CDR1 and CDR2: DFQATT, SNEGSKA (reference sequence). The J segment lost 9 bases and the V segment lost 1 base, leaving 8 bases of the junction unmatched. This CDR3 contains 13 residues. The CDR3 DNA sequence: TGCAGTGCTAGAGTGCATCCGGGACAGAGCTACACCTTC. Protein product: CSARVHPGQSYTF.

The J gene is TRBJ2-3, the V gene TRBV5-1; 14 bases line up with TRBD2. CDR3 length: 16 amino acids. CDR1 and CDR2 (germline): SGHRS, YFSETQ. J was trimmed by 6 bases and V by 4 bases; bases with no gene match: 7. Here the CDR3 reads CASSPGLAGESDTQYF. The CDR3 DNA follows: TGCGCCAGCAGCCCGGGACTAGCGGGAGAGTCGGATACGCAGTATTTT.

This clonotype was detected a few times. This sequence joins TRBV5-1 and TRBJ2-1; 10 nucleotides align to TRBD1. J lost 2 bases, V lost 5 bases, and 10 bases had no gene match. Germline V gives CDR1 SGHRS, CDR2 YFSETQ. This CDR3 comprises 17 residues. The CDR3 DNA reads as TGCGCCAGCAGAACCGGGACAGGGGTCCCCCCCTACAATGAGCAGTTCTTC. Translating gives CASRTGTGVPPYNEQFF.

This clonotype showed up just a few times. The rearrangement uses TRBV6-6 and TRBJ1-1, with D possibly matching TRBD1 (5 bases). Germline V lookup: CDR1 MNHNY, CDR2 SVGAGI (reference sequence). CDR3 length equals 16 residues. V was cut by 6 bases and J by 5 bases, with 22 bases left in between. CDR3 protein: CASRTPRGAPQTEAFF. In nucleotides, the CDR3 is TGTGCCAGCAGGACCCCTCGCGGGGCTCCTCAGACTGAAGCTTTCTTT.

The chain recombines TRBV7-2 with TRBJ2-5, with D uncertain. Germline loops: CDR1 SGHTA, CDR2 FQGNSA. V dropped 5 bases and J dropped 5 bases, with 18 bases sitting between them. The CDR3 runs to 15 residues. CDR3 in amino acids: CASSTNYAEGETQYF. The CDR3 nucleotides read TGTGCCAGCAGCACCAACTACGCGGAAGGGGAGACCCAGTACTTC.

V usage is TRBV29-1 and J usage is TRBJ2-1, with 15 bases that match TRBD2. Per germline, CDR1 SQVTM and CDR2 ANQGSEA. The length of the CDR3 is 18 residues. V lost 5 bases and J lost 12; bases outside the gene matches: 20. CDR3 sequence: CSVQRGTSGRHPTVGQFF. CDR3 DNA: TGCAGCGTTCAAAGGGGGACTAGCGGGAGGCACCCGACCGTTGGGCAGTTCTTC.

This clonotype was seen more than once but under ten times. This chain connects TRBV19 to TRBJ2-7; D is uncertain. The CDR3 spans 14 residues. Deletions cut 5 bases from V and 0 bases from J, with 11 bases between. CDR1 is LNHDA and CDR2 is SQIVND in the germline V gene (reference sequence). The CDR3 DNA reads TGTGCCAGTAGTCCGAGCAGGCCCTCCTACGAGCAGTACTTC. The encoded protein is CASSPSRPSYEQYF.

The rearrangement links TRBV10-3 to TRBJ1-5; D gene ambiguous. Between the trimmed V and J ends, which lost 4 bases and 0 bases, there was a span of 10 bases. Germline-derived CDR1 and CDR2 are ENHRY and SYGVKD. The CDR3 covers 15 residues. This chain's CDR3 is CAISAGGASNQPQHF. In DNA, the CDR3 is TGTGCCATCAGTGCGGGAGGTGCTAGCAATCAGCCCCAGCATTTT.

The genes are TRBV20-1 and TRBJ2-5, with 8 bases identical to TRBD2. Germline lookup yields CDR1 DFQATT and CDR2 SNEGSKA (reference sequence). Unmatched junction bases numbered 5, after V lost 0 bases and J lost 5 bases. The CDR3 is 14 residues long. The CDR3 loop is CSAREGSGGETQYF. The CDR3 nucleotides read TGCAGTGCTAGAGAAGGTTCGGGAGGGGAGACCCAGTACTTC.

J is TRBJ2-5 and V is TRBV9, with 8 bases identical to TRBD1. The last part of the DNA fits TRBJ2-7 better; the J call may be wrong. The CDR3 runs to 15 residues. The germline V gene has CDR1 SGDLS and CDR2 YYNGEE. CDR3 DNA: TGTGCCAGCAGCGGAGGGACAGGAATTCCCTACGAGCAGTACTTC. Translated: CASSGGTGIPYEQYF.

V usage is TRBV5-1 and J usage is TRBJ2-1; D assignment may be TRBD1 or TRBD2 (6 bases each). This CDR3 has 16 residues. The germline gives CDR1 SGHRS, CDR2 YFSETQ. V was clipped by 1 base and J by 2 bases, with 13 bases between them. The CDR3 nucleotides are TGCGCCAGCAGCTTGAGATTCGGGGGCGCCTACAATGAGCAGTTCTTC. Its translation: CASSLRFGGAYNEQFF.

This chain uses TRBV9 with TRBJ2-3; D is undetermined. Germline V CDR1 and CDR2: SGDLS, YYNGEE. CDR3 length equals 15 residues. Trimming stripped 4 bases from V and 2 bases from J, with 14 bases between. The CDR3 protein is CASSPHWGSTDTQYF. The CDR3 region has the DNA TGTGCCAGCAGCCCCCATTGGGGTTCCACAGATACGCAGTATTTT.

The gene calls are TRBV4-1 and TRBJ2-4, with D uncertain. V was pared by 0 bases and J by 0 bases, with 9 bases between. The CDR3 consists of 16 residues. From germline, CDR1 is MGHRA and CDR2 YSYEKL. In nucleotides, the CDR3 is TGCGCCAGCAGCCAAGATAAGGTTCTAGCCAAAAACATTCAGTACTTC. As protein: CASSQDKVLAKNIQYF.

There are a few counts of this clonotype. V gene TRBV4-1 combines with J gene TRBJ2-7; 10 bases match TRBD2. CDR3 size: 16 residues. Germline V gene lookup returns CDR1 MGHRA and CDR2 YSYEKL. Unmatched junction bases numbered 3, after V lost 1 base and J lost 0 bases. CDR3 sequence: CASSQGIAGGSYEQYF. The CDR3 DNA reads as TGCGCCAGCAGCCAAGGAATAGCGGGGGGCTCCTACGAGCAGTACTTC.

This chain uses TRBV7-9 with TRBJ2-7; the match to TRBD1 covers 8 bases. The CDR3 is made up of 15 amino acids. Germline assignment: CDR1 SEHNR and CDR2 FQNEAQ (reference sequence). Trimming removed 6 bases from V and 3 bases from J; junction bases left unmatched: 10. The CDR3 reads CASRAQTGENYEQYF. As DNA, the CDR3 is TGTGCCAGCAGGGCTCAGACAGGGGAAAACTACGAGCAGTACTTC.

The chain is built from TRBV20-1 and TRBJ2-1, with D hard to call. V was trimmed by 2 bases and J by 5 bases, leaving 19 bases between them. The CDR3 runs 16 residues. In germline, CDR1 is DFQATT, CDR2 SNEGSKA (reference sequence). The CDR3 sequence: CSARPMSRVGDNEQFF. The CDR3 DNA reads TGCAGTGCTAGACCGATGTCTCGGGTGGGCGACAATGAGCAGTTCTTC.

The chain couples TRBV5-5 to TRBJ2-7, with TRBD1 as a possible D gene (5 bases). This CDR3 is built from 14 residues. Trimming removed 6 bases at V and 2 bases at J, with 15 bases between. CDR1 and CDR2 (germline): SGHKS, YYEKEE (reference sequence). The CDR3 DNA reads TGTGCCAGCAACGTAGACAGCTTCACCTACGAGCAGTACTTC. Translated: CASNVDSFTYEQYF. The whole variable domain, remainder taken from reference TRBV5-5 and TRBJ2-7, is DAGVTQSPTHLIKTRGQQVTLRCSPISGHKSVSWYQQVLGQGPQFIFQYYEKEERGRGNFPDRFSARQFPNYSSELNVNALLLGDSALYLCASNVDSFTYEQYFGPGTRLTVT.

The chain carries TRBV6-6 and TRBJ2-1; possibly TRBD1 for D (7 bases). V was cut by 6 bases and J by 4 bases, with 19 bases left in between. Per germline, CDR1 MNHNY and CDR2 SVGAGI (reference sequence). This CDR3 contains 16 residues. The chain's CDR3 is CASRTVQGRYYNEQFF. In DNA, the CDR3 is TGTGCCAGCAGGACCGTACAGGGGAGGTATTACAATGAGCAGTTCTTC.

The gene calls are TRBV20-1 and TRBJ1-2; D not certain. Looked up from germline, CDR1 is DFQATT and CDR2 is SNEGSKA (reference sequence). With 0 bases removed from V and 2 bases from J, the gap between germline ends came to 16 bases. The CDR3 runs 16 residues. DNA for the CDR3: TGCAGTGCTAGAGATCTGCTGATCGGCAGCAACTATGGCTACACCTTC. Its protein product is CSARDLLIGSNYGYTF.

This clonotype appeared a few times. This chain connects TRBV6-6 to TRBJ1-2; 9 nucleotides match TRBD1. This CDR3 is 13 amino acids long. Germline values: CDR1 MNHNY, CDR2 SVGAGI (reference sequence). Germline trimming cut 4 bases from V and 4 bases from J; bases unmatched to any gene: 1. Written as DNA, the CDR3 is TGTGCCAGCAGTTGGGACAGGGTCTATGGCTACACCTTC. As protein: CASSWDRVYGYTF.

V usage is TRBV20-1 and J usage is TRBJ1-5, with TRBD1 identical over 12 bases. Germline loops: CDR1 DFQATT, CDR2 SNEGSKA (reference sequence). The CDR3 consists of 15 residues. V trimming: 5 bases; J trimming: 0 bases; junction bases outside the gene matches: 2. The CDR3 protein is CSAGTGGYSNQPQHF. Here the CDR3 DNA reads TGCAGTGCTGGGACAGGGGGCTATAGCAATCAGCCCCAGCATTTT.

The rearrangement uses TRBV20-1 and TRBJ2-7, with a possible D match to TRBD1 (6 bases). This CDR3 has 13 residues. The V gene lost 0 bases and the J gene lost 4 bases, with 10 bases spanning the gap. Germline V gene data show CDR1 as DFQATT and CDR2 as SNEGSKA (reference sequence). CDR3 sequence (DNA): TGCAGTGCTAGAGAGGCAGGGGATTACGAGCAGTACTTC. This gives the protein CSAREAGDYEQYF.

The CDR3 DNA reads TGTGCCAGCAGTTTAGCGCCATGGACCCCCTTTTACGAGCAGTACTTC. Its protein is CASSLAPWTPFYEQYF. The V and J genes are TRBV27 and TRBJ2-7; no clear D gene. Germline CDR1 reads MNHEY; CDR2 reads SMNVEV (reference sequence). The V end was cut by 2 bases, the J end by 4 bases, with 18 bases between. The CDR3 runs 16 residues.

This clonotype showed up just a few times. This chain links TRBV10-1 with TRBJ2-1; TRBD1 or TRBD2 may be the D gene (6 bases each). V lost 4 bases and J 8 bases, leaving 12 bases between the germline ends. The CDR3 has 13 amino acids. Looked up from germline, CDR1 is WNHNN and CDR2 is SYGVQD (reference sequence). The CDR3 reads CASSVIRGDEQFF. Written as DNA, the CDR3 is TGCGCCAGCAGTGTTATAAGGGGGGATGAGCAGTTCTTC.

As regards this clonotype: As the CDR3 is not closed by the conserved phenylalanine or tryptophan, this likely results from a read error. This rearrangement joins TRBV29-1 to TRBJ2-3; perhaps TRBD2 as D (5 bases). Germline CDR1 reads SQVTM; CDR2 reads ANQGSEA. The CDR3 runs to 14 residues. Trimming removed 4 bases from V and 1 base from J, with 12 bases in between. DNA of the CDR3: TGCAGCGTTGTGGTGGGAGTACGCACAGATACGCAGTATTTA. As protein: CSVVVGVRTDTQYL.

There are a few counts of this clonotype. The V and J genes are TRBV7-9 and TRBJ2-7, with 9 bases that match TRBD2. The CDR3 is 15 residues long. Looked up from germline, CDR1 is SEHNR and CDR2 is FQNEAQ (reference sequence). The ends lost 0 bases at V and 3 bases at J; junction bases unmatched: 3. The CDR3 nucleotides read TGTGCCAGCAGCTTAGCTGGACTAGCGAACTACGAGCAGTACTTC. Translated: CASSLAGLANYEQYF.

This chain joins TRBV15 and TRBJ1-4; no definite D call. In germline, CDR1 is LNHNV, CDR2 YYDKDF (reference sequence). V lost 1 base and J lost 4, with 4 bases in between. CDR3 length: 13 residues. CDR3 DNA: TGTGCCACCAGCAGAGCCCTTAATGAAAAACTGTTTTTT. Encoded protein: CATSRALNEKLFF. Combining the CDR3 with reference TRBV15 and TRBJ1-4 gives the whole variable domain DAMVIQNPRYQVTQFGKPVTLSCSQTLNHNVMYWYQQKSSQAPKLLFHYYDKDFNNEADTPDNFQSRRPNTSFCFLDIRSPGLGDTAMYLCATSRALNEKLFFGSGTQLSVL.